This entry features one T cell receptor beta chain sequence. The sample comes from a study of blood T cell repertoires in COVID-19. At the level of the study: Acute and convalescent COVID-19 samples came from the United States, Italy and Spain. Sample material is recorded as cDNA or gDNA derived from T cells, B-cell-depleted T cells, or PBMCs.

As processed by the authors: Nucleated cell counts were estimated from reference gene primer amplification. Profiling relied on immunoSEQ multiplex PCR, and the TCRdb table lists in-frame clones only, not all of them. D and trimming were read from the DNA, whereas the V and J calls and clone size are those reported in that table. Of 150,000 to 190,000 clones in the sample, around 85% were seen once. The sequence was collected from a woman in her seventies with acute or convalescent COVID-19. Sequenced sample: peripheral blood.

The CDR3 nucleotides are TGTGCCAGTAGTATAGATCGCGGGATAACCCTGAACACTGAAGCTTTCTTT. The encoded protein is CASSIDRGITLNTEAFF. The chain uses TRBV19 and TRBJ1-1; D remains unclear. Between the trimmed V and J ends, which lost 0 bases and 0 bases, there was a span of 14 bases. This CDR3 region has 17 residues. The germline V gene has CDR1 LNHDA and CDR2 SQIVND (reference sequence).